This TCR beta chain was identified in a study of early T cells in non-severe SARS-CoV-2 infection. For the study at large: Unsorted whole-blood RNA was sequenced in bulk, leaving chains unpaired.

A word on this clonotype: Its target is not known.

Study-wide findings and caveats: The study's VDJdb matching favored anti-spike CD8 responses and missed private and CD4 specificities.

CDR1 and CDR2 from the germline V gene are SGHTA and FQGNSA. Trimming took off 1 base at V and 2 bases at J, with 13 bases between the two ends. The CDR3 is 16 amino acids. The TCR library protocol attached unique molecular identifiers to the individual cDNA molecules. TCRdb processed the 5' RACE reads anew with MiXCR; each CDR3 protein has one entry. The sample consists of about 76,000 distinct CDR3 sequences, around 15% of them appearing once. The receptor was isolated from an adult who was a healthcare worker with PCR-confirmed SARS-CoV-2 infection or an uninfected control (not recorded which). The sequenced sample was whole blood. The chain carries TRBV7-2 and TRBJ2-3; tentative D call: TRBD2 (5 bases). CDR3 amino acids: CASSLEAERYTDTQYF. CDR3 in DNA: TGTGCCAGCAGCTTAGAGGCGGAGCGGTACACAGATACGCAGTATTTT. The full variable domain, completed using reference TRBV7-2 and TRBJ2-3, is GAGVSQSPSNKVTEKGKDVELRCDPISGHTALYWYRQSLGQGLEFLIYFQGNSAPDKSGLPSDRFSAERTGGSVSTLTIQRTQQEDSAVYLCASSLEAERYTDTQYFGPGTRLTVL.